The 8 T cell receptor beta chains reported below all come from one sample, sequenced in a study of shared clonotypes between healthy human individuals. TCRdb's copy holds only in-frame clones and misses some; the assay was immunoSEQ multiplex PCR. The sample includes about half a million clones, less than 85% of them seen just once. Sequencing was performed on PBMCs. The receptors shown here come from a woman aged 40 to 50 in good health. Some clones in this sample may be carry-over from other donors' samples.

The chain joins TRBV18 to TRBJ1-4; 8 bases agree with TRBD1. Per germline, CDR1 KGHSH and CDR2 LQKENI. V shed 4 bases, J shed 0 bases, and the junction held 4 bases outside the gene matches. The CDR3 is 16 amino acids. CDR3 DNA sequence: TGTGCCAGCTCACGGGGACAGGACGCAACTAATGAAAAACTGTTTTTT. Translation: CASSRGQDATNEKLFF.

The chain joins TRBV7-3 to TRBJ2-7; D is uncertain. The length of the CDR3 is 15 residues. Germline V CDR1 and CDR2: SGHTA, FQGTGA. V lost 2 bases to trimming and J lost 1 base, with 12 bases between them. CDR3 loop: CASSLALVRSYEQYF. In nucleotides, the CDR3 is TGTGCCAGCAGCTTAGCCCTAGTTAGATCCTACGAGCAGTACTTC.

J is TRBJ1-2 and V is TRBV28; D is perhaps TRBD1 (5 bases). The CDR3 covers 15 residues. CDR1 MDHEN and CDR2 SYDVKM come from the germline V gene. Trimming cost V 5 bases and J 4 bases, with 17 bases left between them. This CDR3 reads CASSTDLGPGYGYTF. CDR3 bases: TGTGCCAGCAGTACCGACCTGGGGCCCGGCTATGGCTACACCTTC.

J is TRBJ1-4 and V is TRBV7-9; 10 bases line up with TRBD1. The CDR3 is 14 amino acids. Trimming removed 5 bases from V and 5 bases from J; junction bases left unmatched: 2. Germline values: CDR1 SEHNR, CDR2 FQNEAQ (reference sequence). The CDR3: CASSQDRGNEKLFF. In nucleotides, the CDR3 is TGTGCCAGCAGCCAGGACAGGGGGAATGAAAAACTGTTTTTT.

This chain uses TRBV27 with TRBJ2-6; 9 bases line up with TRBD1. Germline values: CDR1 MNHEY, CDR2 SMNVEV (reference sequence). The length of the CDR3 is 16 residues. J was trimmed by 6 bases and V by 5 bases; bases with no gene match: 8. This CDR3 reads CASSLGQGLSANVLTF. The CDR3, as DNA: TGTGCCAGCAGTCTCGGACAGGGGCTTTCGGCCAACGTCCTGACTTTC. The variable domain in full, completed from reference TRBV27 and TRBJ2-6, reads EAQVTQNPRYLITVTGKKLTVTCSQNMNHEYMSWYRQDPGLGLRQIYYSMNVEVTDKGDVPEGYKVSRKEKRNFPLILESPSPNQTSLYFCASSLGQGLSANVLTFGAGSRLTVL.

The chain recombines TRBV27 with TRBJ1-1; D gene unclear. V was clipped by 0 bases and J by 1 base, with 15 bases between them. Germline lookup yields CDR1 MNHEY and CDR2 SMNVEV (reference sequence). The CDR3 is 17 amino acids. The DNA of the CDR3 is TGTGCCAGCAGTTTATCGATCCCACAGAGACAGAACACTGAAGCTTTCTTT. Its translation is CASSLSIPQRQNTEAFF.

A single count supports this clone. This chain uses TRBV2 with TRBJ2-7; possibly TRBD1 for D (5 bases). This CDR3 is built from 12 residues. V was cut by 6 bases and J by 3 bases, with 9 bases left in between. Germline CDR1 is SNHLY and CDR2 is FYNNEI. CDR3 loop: CASRSDSYEQYF. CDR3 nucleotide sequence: TGTGCCAGCAGATCAGACAGCTACGAGCAGTACTTC.

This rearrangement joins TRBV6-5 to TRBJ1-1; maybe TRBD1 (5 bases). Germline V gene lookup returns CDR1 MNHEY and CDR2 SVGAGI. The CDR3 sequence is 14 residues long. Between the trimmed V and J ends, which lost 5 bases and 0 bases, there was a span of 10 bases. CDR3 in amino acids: CASSAGYVNTEAFF. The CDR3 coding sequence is TGTGCCAGCAGTGCAGGGTATGTGAACACTGAAGCTTTCTTT.